This section outlines one T cell receptor (beta chain) sequence together with its context. CD45RO-negative cells were positively selected for CCR7, leaving out terminally differentiated effector memory CD45RA+ cells. The CDR3 runs to 15 residues. CDR1 and CDR2 (germline): LNHDA, SQIVND (reference sequence). V was trimmed by 3 bases and J by 0 bases, leaving 6 bases between them. The data are from a study of shared clonotypes between healthy human individuals. The protocol was immunoSEQ multiplex PCR, while the TCRdb copy is restricted to in-frame clones and leaves out a portion. The data show some 2 million clones, about 95% seen once.

Sequenced: naive CD8+ T cells sorted from blood. The chain joins TRBV19 to TRBJ2-6; no reliable D call. The sequence was collected from a man aged 18 to 29 in good health. Here the CDR3 reads CASSIMGSGANVLTF. The CDR3 DNA sequence: TGTGCCAGTAGTATCATGGGCTCTGGGGCCAACGTCCTGACTTTC.